A selection of T cell receptor beta chains follows, all from one sample in a study of blood T cell repertoires in COVID-19. Measured with immunoSEQ multiplex PCR; TCRdb has only the in-frame clones, and not every one. The data contain about 190,000 clones, 75% to 90% of them seen just once; the ten biggest clones take up 1.1%. Sequencing input: peripheral blood. The source is a man younger than 45 with acute or convalescent COVID-19. Both conserved end residues are part of each CDR3. Each record gives: V gene, CDR3 length, CDR3 protein.

v_gene: TRBV21-1; len: 16; CDR3aa: CASSKKNLPRHNEQFF
v_gene: TRBV28; len: 12; CDR3aa: CASRRDSHEQYF
v_gene: TRBV11-2; len: 15; CDR3aa: CASSLASDRGYGYTF
v_gene: TRBV2; len: 14; CDR3aa: CASSVDWGNQPQHF
v_gene: TRBV5-4; len: 16; CDR3aa: CASSLAGTGGRKGYTF
v_gene: TRBV15; len: 15; CDR3aa: CATSQAGVGGNTIYF
v_gene: TRBV5-1; len: 13; CDR3aa: CASRGGVLETQYF
v_gene: TRBV3-1/TRBV3-2; len: 18; CDR3aa: CASSQGASGVSLSYEQYF
v_gene: TRBV6-6; len: 13; CDR3aa: CASSQGTSGEQYF
v_gene: TRBV6-5; len: 15; CDR3aa: CASRPAGGDYYGYTF
v_gene: TRBV5-6; len: 18; CDR3aa: CASSFRGTSGGLTYEQYF
v_gene: TRBV30; len: 15; CDR3aa: CAWSDRVGVNSPLHF
v_gene: TRBV27; len: 13; CDR3aa: CASSNRVTYEQYF
v_gene: TRBV27; len: 16; CDR3aa: CASSLSGLTGGYGYTF
v_gene: TRBV6-5; len: 14; CDR3aa: CASSRDSYNQPQHF
v_gene: TRBV9; len: 15; CDR3aa: CASSVSGGPGNTIYF